One sample yielded the 25 T cell receptor beta chains listed below, sequenced in a study of blood T cell repertoires in COVID-19. The method was immunoSEQ multiplex PCR; TCRdb's version includes in-frame clones alone and lacks a portion of them. Among approximately 300,000 clones listed, around 90% were seen once. The specimen was peripheral blood. The receptors derive from a man aged 18 to 29 with active or convalescent COVID-19.

V and J are TRBV27 and TRBJ2-1; 7 nucleotides align to TRBD1. The CDR3 consists of 14 residues. The trim removed 7 bases at V and 7 bases at J, leaving 10 bases unmatched. Germline CDR1 MNHEY, CDR2 SMNVEV (reference sequence). In DNA, the CDR3 is TGTGCCAGCAAACTGGGACAGCCTTGGAATGAGCAGTTCTTC. Translated: CASKLGQPWNEQFF.

This clone appeared once. The rearrangement links TRBV5-4 to TRBJ2-1; 11 bases match TRBD2. V lost 5 bases, J lost 8 bases, and 6 bases stayed unmatched. The germline V gene encodes CDR1 SGHNT and CDR2 YYREEE (reference sequence). The CDR3 length is 14 residues. CDR3 coding DNA: TGTGCCAGCAGGCTAGCGGGGGGCGATTATGAGCAGTTCTTC. This sequence encodes CASRLAGGDYEQFF.

This rearrangement joins TRBV4-1 to TRBJ1-2; D remains ambiguous. Germline CDR1 and CDR2: MGHRA and YSYEKL. The length of the CDR3 is 16 residues. Trimming stripped 0 bases from V and 3 bases from J, with 14 bases between. CDR3 DNA: TGCGCCAGCAGCCAAGATGGTAGAGGGAGGGACTATGGCTACACCTTC. Its translation is CASSQDGRGRDYGYTF.

The genes are TRBV18 and TRBJ2-7, with 10 bases fitting TRBD2. The V and J ends lost 0 bases and 7 bases, in that order; junction bases with no gene match: 6. The CDR3 totals 15 residues. The V gene's germline CDR1 is KGHSH and CDR2 LQKENI. The CDR3 DNA reads TGTGCCAGCTCACCACCGCTAGCGGGGGCGAGGGAGCAGTACTTC. Its translation is CASSPPLAGAREQYF.

V gene TRBV18 combines with J gene TRBJ1-4; D perhaps matches TRBD1 (5 bases). The CDR3 loop spans 17 amino acids. Germline lookup yields CDR1 KGHSH and CDR2 LQKENI. V was pared by 1 base and J by 8 bases, with 20 bases between. Written as DNA, the CDR3 is TGTGCCAGCTCACCACAGATAGGGGCAACCAAAGGGGAAAAACTGTTTTTT. It encodes CASSPQIGATKGEKLFF.

This chain joins TRBV30 and TRBJ2-7, with 11 bases aligning to TRBD2. This CDR3 has 15 amino acids. Germline CDR1 reads GTSNPN; CDR2 reads SVGIG (reference sequence). V shed 3 bases, J shed 4 bases, and the junction held 8 bases outside the gene matches. The CDR3 spells CAWRLAGAIYYEQYF. The CDR3, as DNA: TGTGCCTGGAGACTAGCGGGAGCTATCTATTACGAGCAGTACTTC. The full variable domain, completed using reference TRBV30 and TRBJ2-7, is SQTIHQWPATLVQPVGSPLSLECTVEGTSNPNLYWYRQAAGRGLQLLFYSVGIGQISSEVPQNLSASRPQDRQFILSSKKLLLSDSGFYLCAWRLAGAIYYEQYFGPGTRLTVT.

The chain joins TRBV5-1 to TRBJ2-7, with D hard to call. The V and J ends lost 0 bases and 0 bases respectively, with 10 bases between them. Looked up from germline, CDR1 is SGHRS and CDR2 is YFSETQ. CDR3 length: 15 amino acids. CDR3 nucleotide sequence: TGCGCCAGCAGCTTGGCGTCCCATAGCTCCTACGAGCAGTACTTC. Translated: CASSLASHSSYEQYF.

This chain joins TRBV19 and TRBJ2-2; weak D call: TRBD1 (6 bases). Germline V gene lookup returns CDR1 LNHDA and CDR2 SQIVND (reference sequence). This CDR3 is built from 13 residues. The germline V and J ends were trimmed by 7 bases and 6 bases, with 12 bases remaining between them. CDR3 coding DNA: TGTGCCAGTACTTCCAGGGGTCCCGGGGAGCTGTTTTTT. It encodes CASTSRGPGELFF. The entire variable domain, with the rest obtained from reference TRBV19 and TRBJ2-2, is as follows: DGGITQSPKYLFRKEGQNVTLSCEQNLNHDAMYWYRQDPGQGLRLIYYSQIVNDFQKGDIAEGYSVSREKKESFPLTVTSAQKNPTAFYLCASTSRGPGELFFGEGSRLTVL.

The CDR3 is CASSQEWRSGTEAFF. In nucleotides, the CDR3 is TGTGCCAGCAGCCAAGAATGGAGGTCAGGCACTGAAGCTTTCTTT. The V call is TRBV3-1 (or the pseudogene TRBV3-2), the J call TRBJ1-1; D unresolved. Germline CDR1 LGHDT, CDR2 YNNKEL (reference sequence). V was clipped by 0 bases and J by 4 bases, with 12 bases between them. The length of the CDR3 is 15 residues.

The chain joins TRBV6-6 to TRBJ2-3; 7 bases agree with TRBD2. The germline V gene encodes CDR1 MNHNY and CDR2 SVGAGI (reference sequence). This CDR3 contains 15 residues. Trimming cost V 5 bases and J 5 bases; bases outside gene matches: 10. CDR3 amino acids: CASSTGTMGIDTQYF. CDR3 in DNA: TGTGCCAGCAGTACCGGGACTATGGGGATAGATACGCAGTATTTT.

The chain employs TRBV7-8 and TRBJ1-2, with TRBD1 identical over 12 bases. The CDR3 is made up of 15 amino acids. The germline V gene has CDR1 SGHVS and CDR2 FQNEAQ. V was pared by 5 bases and J by 5 bases, with 6 bases of the junction left unmatched. CDR3 bases: TGTGCCAGCAGCCTCGGGACAGGGGGCTTTTATGGCTACACCTTC. Protein product: CASSLGTGGFYGYTF.

The V gene is TRBV7-6, the J gene TRBJ1-3, with D perhaps matching TRBD1 (5 bases). CDR1 and CDR2 from the germline V gene are SGHVS and FNYEAQ. V lost 7 bases and J 4 bases, leaving 17 bases between the germline ends. The CDR3 consists of 15 residues. The chain's CDR3 is CASKRGGGFGNTIYF. The DNA for the CDR3 is TGTGCCAGCAAGCGGGGTGGGGGATTCGGAAACACCATATATTTT.

This chain uses TRBV20-1 with TRBJ1-2, with D possibly matching TRBD1 (5 bases). Germline V gene data show CDR1 as DFQATT and CDR2 as SNEGSKA (reference sequence). With 5 bases removed from V and 6 bases from J, the gap between germline ends came to 10 bases. The CDR3 length is 11 residues. Written as DNA, the CDR3 is TGCAGTGCTCGGGGGTTTGATGGCTACACCTTC. Its protein product is CSARGFDGYTF.

The rearrangement links TRBV5-1 to TRBJ1-3; a weak D match, TRBD1 (5 bases). CDR1 is SGHRS, CDR2 YFSETQ, per germline. Trimming left V 4 bases short and J 0 bases short, with 11 bases between. The CDR3 length is 15 residues. CDR3 residues: CASSPTGTSGNTIYF. The CDR3 DNA is TGCGCCAGCAGCCCCACAGGTACCTCTGGAAACACCATATATTTT.

This sequence joins TRBV5-1 and TRBJ2-7, with D possibly TRBD2 on 7 matching bases. There are 14 residues in the CDR3. The germline V and J ends were trimmed by 2 bases and 5 bases, with 14 bases remaining between them. Germline lookup yields CDR1 SGHRS and CDR2 YFSETQ. The CDR3 loop reads CASSFVGGGDEQYF. The CDR3 DNA reads TGCGCCAGCAGCTTCGTTGGAGGGGGGGACGAGCAGTACTTC.

In this sample, this clone turned up once. The chain carries TRBV7-9 and TRBJ2-1, with 10 bases matching TRBD2. Germline-derived CDR1 and CDR2 are SEHNR and FQNEAQ (reference sequence). V lost 5 bases, J lost 5 bases, and 15 bases stayed unmatched. The length of the CDR3 is 18 residues. CDR3 region: CASSPTSGPLPADNEQFF. The CDR3 nucleotides are TGTGCCAGCAGCCCGACTAGCGGGCCACTCCCCGCCGACAATGAGCAGTTCTTC.

The sample holds one count of this clone. The V gene is TRBV12-3 or TRBV12-4, the J gene TRBJ2-1, with a possible D match to TRBD2 (5 bases). V lost 3 bases, J lost 4 bases, and 7 bases lay in between. The CDR3 sequence is 13 residues long. CDR3 in DNA: TGTGCCAGCAGTTTGCGGGTATACAATGAGCAGTTCTTC. Its protein product is CASSLRVYNEQFF.

The chain employs TRBV7-9 and TRBJ2-2; D might be TRBD1 (8 bases). The V end was cut by 8 bases, the J end by 7 bases, with 17 bases between. This CDR3 comprises 14 residues. Per the germline V gene, CDR1 is SEHNR and CDR2 is FQNEAQ (reference sequence). The CDR3 loop is CASHRGGADGELFF. CDR3 DNA sequence: TGTGCCAGCCACAGGGGGGGCGCGGACGGGGAGCTGTTTTTT.

This clone showed up just a few times. J is TRBJ1-5 and V is TRBV2; D not resolved. There are 13 residues in the CDR3. CDR1 and CDR2 (germline): SNHLY, FYNNEI. Trimming cost V 6 bases and J 0 bases, with 6 bases left between them. The CDR3 protein is CASSRYSNQPQHF. In DNA form, the CDR3 reads TGTGCCAGCAGCAGATATAGCAATCAGCCCCAGCATTTT.

The CDR3 DNA reads as TGTGCCAGCAGTCGGGACAGAAACACTGAAGCTTTCTTT. It specifies CASSRDRNTEAFF. The V and J genes are TRBV12-3 or TRBV12-4 and TRBJ1-1; 7 nucleotides agree with TRBD1. The CDR3 is made up of 13 amino acids. V shed 5 bases, J shed 2 bases, and the junction held 2 bases outside the gene matches.

Only one count was recorded for this clone. The J gene is TRBJ2-1, the V gene TRBV6-6; TRBD1 is a possible D gene (7 bases). This CDR3 is 14 amino acids long. Per the germline V gene, CDR1 is MNHNY and CDR2 is SVGAGI (reference sequence). Trimming shortened V by 4 bases and J by 4 bases, and 11 bases separated the two germline ends. The CDR3 sequence is CASSSGGSYNEQFF. DNA for the CDR3: TGTGCCAGCAGTTCAGGGGGGTCTTACAATGAGCAGTTCTTC.

The chain couples TRBV5-6 to TRBJ2-3; 7 bases are a match to TRBD1. Germline CDR1 is SGHDT and CDR2 is YYEEEE. V lost 0 bases to trimming and J lost 5 bases; unmatched junction nucleotides: 9. The length of the CDR3 is 16 residues. The CDR3 DNA sequence: TGTGCCAGCAGCTTGGGGAGGCAGGGGGTGATAGATACGCAGTATTTT. Translation: CASSLGRQGVIDTQYF.

V usage is TRBV7-7 and J usage is TRBJ2-5; weak D call: TRBD1 (6 bases). Germline-derived CDR1 and CDR2 are SSHAT and FNYEAQ (reference sequence). This CDR3 spans 13 amino acids. V was shortened by 5 bases and J by 5 bases, with 12 bases between the two germline ends. The CDR3 nucleotides are TGTGCCAGCAGCCTACAGGGTCGGGAGACCCAGTACTTC. It is translated as CASSLQGRETQYF.

This clone was seen more than once but under ten times. This sample also contains other DNA sequences that code for the same CDR3. The chain combines TRBV28 with TRBJ2-1; D perhaps matches TRBD2 (5 bases). Germline CDR1 and CDR2: MDHEN and SYDVKM. V shed 4 bases and J shed 0 bases, with 13 bases lying between them. The CDR3 spans 16 residues. The CDR3 is CASSSLAVRSYNEQFF. DNA for the CDR3: TGTGCCAGCAGTTCTCTAGCCGTGCGCTCCTACAATGAGCAGTTCTTC.

V and J are TRBV5-1 and TRBJ2-7; possibly TRBD1 for D (6 bases). V lost 0 bases and J lost 3, with 13 bases in between. The CDR3 is made up of 15 amino acids. Germline V gene data show CDR1 as SGHRS and CDR2 as YFSETQ. The CDR3 coding sequence is TGCGCCAGCAGCTTGGTTTCAGGGGCGGGCTACGAGCAGTACTTC. It specifies CASSLVSGAGYEQYF.